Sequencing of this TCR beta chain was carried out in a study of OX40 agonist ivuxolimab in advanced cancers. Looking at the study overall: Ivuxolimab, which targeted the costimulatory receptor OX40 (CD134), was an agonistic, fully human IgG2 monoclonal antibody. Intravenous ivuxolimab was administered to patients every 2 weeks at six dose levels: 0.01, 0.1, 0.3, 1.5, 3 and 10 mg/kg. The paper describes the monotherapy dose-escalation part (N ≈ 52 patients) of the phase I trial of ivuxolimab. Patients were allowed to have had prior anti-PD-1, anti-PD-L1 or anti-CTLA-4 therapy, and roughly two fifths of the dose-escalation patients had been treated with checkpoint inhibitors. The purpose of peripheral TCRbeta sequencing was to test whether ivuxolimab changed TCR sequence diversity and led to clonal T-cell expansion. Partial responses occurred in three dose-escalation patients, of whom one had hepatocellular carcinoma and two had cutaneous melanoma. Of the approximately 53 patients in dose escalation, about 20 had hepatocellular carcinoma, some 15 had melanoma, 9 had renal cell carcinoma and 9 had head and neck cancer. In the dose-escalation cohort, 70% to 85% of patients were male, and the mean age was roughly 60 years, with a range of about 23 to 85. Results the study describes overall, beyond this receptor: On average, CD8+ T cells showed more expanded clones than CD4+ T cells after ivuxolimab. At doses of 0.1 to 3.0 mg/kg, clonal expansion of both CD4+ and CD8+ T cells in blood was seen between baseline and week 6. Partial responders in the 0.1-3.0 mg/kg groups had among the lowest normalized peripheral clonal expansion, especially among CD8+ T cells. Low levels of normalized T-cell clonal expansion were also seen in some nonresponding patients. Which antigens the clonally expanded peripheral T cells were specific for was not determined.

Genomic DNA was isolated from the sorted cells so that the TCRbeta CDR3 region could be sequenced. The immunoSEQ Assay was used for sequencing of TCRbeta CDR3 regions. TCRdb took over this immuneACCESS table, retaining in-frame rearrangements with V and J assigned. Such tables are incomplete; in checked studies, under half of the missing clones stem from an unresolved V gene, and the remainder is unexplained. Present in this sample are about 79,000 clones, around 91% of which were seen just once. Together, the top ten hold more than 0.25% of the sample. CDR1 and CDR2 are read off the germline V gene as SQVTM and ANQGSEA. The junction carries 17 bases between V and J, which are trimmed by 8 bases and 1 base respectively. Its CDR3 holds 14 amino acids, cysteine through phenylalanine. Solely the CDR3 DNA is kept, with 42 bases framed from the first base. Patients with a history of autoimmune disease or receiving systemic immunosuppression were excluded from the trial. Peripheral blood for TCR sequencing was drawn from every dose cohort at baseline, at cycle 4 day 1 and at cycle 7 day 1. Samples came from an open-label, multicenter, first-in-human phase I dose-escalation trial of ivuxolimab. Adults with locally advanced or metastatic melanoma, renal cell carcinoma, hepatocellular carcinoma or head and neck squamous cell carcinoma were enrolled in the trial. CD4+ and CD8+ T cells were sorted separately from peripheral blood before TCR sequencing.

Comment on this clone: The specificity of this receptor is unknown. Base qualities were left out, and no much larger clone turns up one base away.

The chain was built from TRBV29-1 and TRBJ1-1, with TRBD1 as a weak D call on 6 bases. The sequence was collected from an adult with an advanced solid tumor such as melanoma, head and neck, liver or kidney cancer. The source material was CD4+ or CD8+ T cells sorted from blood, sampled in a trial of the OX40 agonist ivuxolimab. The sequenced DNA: TGCAGCCACAGCCCCGGGGGCCCGAACACTGAAGCTTTCTTT. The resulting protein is CSHSPGGPNTEAFF.